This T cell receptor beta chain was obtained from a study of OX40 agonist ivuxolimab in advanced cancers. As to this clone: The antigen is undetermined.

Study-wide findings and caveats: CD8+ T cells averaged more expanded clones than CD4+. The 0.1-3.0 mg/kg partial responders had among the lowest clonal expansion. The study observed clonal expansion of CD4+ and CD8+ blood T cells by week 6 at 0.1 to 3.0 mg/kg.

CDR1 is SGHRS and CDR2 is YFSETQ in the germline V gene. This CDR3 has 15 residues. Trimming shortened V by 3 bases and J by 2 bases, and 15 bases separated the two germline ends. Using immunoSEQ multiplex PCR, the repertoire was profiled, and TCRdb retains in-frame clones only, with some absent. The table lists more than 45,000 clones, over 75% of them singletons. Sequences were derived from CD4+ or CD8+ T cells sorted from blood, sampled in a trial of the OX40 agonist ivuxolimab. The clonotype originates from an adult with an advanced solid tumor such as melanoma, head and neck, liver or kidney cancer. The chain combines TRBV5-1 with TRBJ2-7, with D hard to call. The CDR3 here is CASSYLDGSAYEQYF. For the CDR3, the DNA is TGCGCCAGCAGCTACCTGGACGGTTCTGCCTACGAGCAGTACTTC. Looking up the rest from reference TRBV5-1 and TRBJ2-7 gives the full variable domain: KAGVTQTPRYLIKTRGQQVTLSCSPISGHRSVSWYQQTPGQGLQFLFEYFSETQRNKGNFPGRFSGRQFSNSRSEMNVSTLELGDSALYLCASSYLDGSAYEQYFGPGTRLTVT.